These 5 T cell receptor beta chains were all obtained from the same sample, sequenced in a study of identical twins. Via MiXCR, TCRdb re-called the 5' RACE reads, giving one row per CDR3 protein. The sample holds around 290,000 distinct CDR3 sequences, roughly 8.6% seen once. These sequences were also reported in another study, on yellow fever vaccine responses in identical twins.

The specimen sequenced was CD8+ T cells sorted from blood. Source of these receptors: a young woman in good health.

For this clonotype: A read error is possible here, since a much larger clone lies one base away. The V gene is TRBV12-3 or TRBV12-4, the J gene TRBJ2-7; D gene uncertain. This CDR3 has 12 amino acids. V gave up 7 bases and J gave up 0 bases, with 7 bases separating them. The CDR3 coding sequence is TGTGCCAGCATGAGGAGCTCCTACGAGCAGTACTTC. Translated: CASMRSSYEQYF.

This clonotype showed up just a few times. The CDR3 region has the DNA TGTGCCAGCAGTTCTCCGGGACAGGGGGCTCGAGAGACCCAGTACTTC. It is translated as CASSSPGQGARETQYF. The chain is built from TRBV27 and TRBJ2-5; 12 nucleotides align to TRBD1. Trimming removed 4 bases from V and 4 bases from J; junction bases left unmatched: 7. The germline CDR1 and CDR2 sequences are MNHEY and SMNVEV (reference sequence). The length of the CDR3 is 16 residues.

This clonotype turned up a few times. The chain has TRBV6-2 or TRBV6-3 and TRBJ2-5; D unresolved. Germline CDR1 and CDR2: MNHEY and SVGEGT. The CDR3 has 12 residues. V gave up 2 bases and J gave up 9 bases, with 10 bases separating them. In DNA form, the CDR3 reads TGTGCCAGCAGTTACCCCGAGCCGGCCCAGTACTTC. Encoded protein: CASSYPEPAQYF.

The V call is TRBV12-3 or TRBV12-4, the J call TRBJ2-6; D might be TRBD2 (5 bases). V gave up 7 bases and J gave up 7 bases, with 17 bases separating them. This CDR3 is 15 amino acids long. The CDR3: CASNAPGEGANVLTF. DNA for the CDR3: TGTGCCAGCAACGCACCCGGGGAAGGAGCCAACGTCCTGACTTTC.

This clonotype was seen repeatedly, ten times or more. The chain recombines TRBV9 with TRBJ2-7, with TRBD1 matching 10 bases. V dropped 5 bases and J dropped 2; count of bases not matched to a gene: 4. This CDR3 has 14 amino acids. Germline loops: CDR1 SGDLS, CDR2 YYNGEE. In nucleotides, the CDR3 is TGTGCCAGCAGTACCGGGACAGGGGCCTACGAGCAGTACTTC. This sequence encodes CASSTGTGAYEQYF. Full variable domain (outside the CDR3, taken from reference TRBV9 and TRBJ2-7): DSGVTQTPKHLITATGQRVTLRCSPRSGDLSVYWYQQSLDQGLQFLIQYYNGEERAKGNILERFSAQQFPDLHSELNLSSLELGDSALYFCASSTGTGAYEQYFGPGTRLTVT.